The 20 T cell receptor beta chains below come from one sample, sequenced in a study of metastatic and nonmetastatic thyroid tumors. Thyroid surgery had not been preceded by any treatment in any patient. TCRdb reprocessed the PCR reads via MiXCR. The sample holds under 45,000 clones, 28% seen once. Sequences were obtained from blood. All receptors derive from a male donor with papillary thyroid cancer or a benign thyroid nodule (not recorded which). Some clones in this sample may be carry-over from other donors' samples.

CDR3 amino acids: CSASPVEGPDTQYF. The CDR3 DNA follows: TGCAGTGCTAGCCCAGTCGAGGGACCAGATACGCAGTATTTT. This chain joins TRBV20-1 and TRBJ2-3; perhaps D is TRBD1 or TRBD2 (5 bases each). In germline, CDR1 is DFQATT, CDR2 SNEGSKA (reference sequence). The CDR3 extends over 14 amino acids. With 3 bases removed from V and 4 bases from J, the gap between germline ends came to 14 bases.

This clone was observed many times. The gene calls are TRBV29-1 and TRBJ2-3; the match to TRBD2 covers 10 bases. CDR3 length: 14 residues. Trimming cost V 4 bases and J 5 bases; bases outside gene matches: 6. Germline V gene sequence: CDR1 SQVTM, CDR2 ANQGSEA. The CDR3 protein is CSVVSGGALDTQYF. DNA of the CDR3: TGCAGCGTTGTAAGCGGGGGGGCCTTAGATACGCAGTATTTT.

This clone came up many times. This may be a read error, as it is one base from a much larger clone. The J gene is TRBJ2-2, the V gene TRBV6-1; D is possibly TRBD2 (7 bases). CDR1 is MNHNS, CDR2 SASEGT, per germline. V lost 8 bases, J lost 6 bases, and 16 bases lay in between. This CDR3 contains 14 residues. The CDR3 bases are TGTGCCAGCGGGGGGGGGCCGGACCCCGGGGAGCTGTTTTTT. Its translation is CASGGGPDPGELFF.

The chain combines TRBV6-6 with TRBJ1-2, with TRBD1 as a possible D gene (5 bases). Germline loops: CDR1 MNHNY, CDR2 SVGAGI (reference sequence). With 3 bases removed from V and 5 bases from J, the gap between germline ends came to 10 bases. The CDR3 length is 13 residues. Here the CDR3 reads CASSYGGPYGYTF. DNA for the CDR3: TGTGCCAGCAGTTATGGGGGACCGTATGGCTACACCTTC.

This chain connects TRBV6-2 or TRBV6-3 to TRBJ2-5; D is perhaps TRBD1 (5 bases). Germline-derived CDR1 and CDR2 are MNHEY and SVGEGT. CDR3 length: 15 residues. Trimming took off 5 bases at V and 2 bases at J, with 15 bases between the two ends. The CDR3 is CASSKRLGLQETQYF. The CDR3 DNA is TGTGCCAGCAGTAAGAGACTGGGGCTACAAGAGACCCAGTACTTC.

The chain employs TRBV30 and TRBJ1-2; D is unclear. This CDR3 region has 13 residues. CDR1 is GTSNPN and CDR2 is SVGIG in the germline V gene (reference sequence). The ends were cut back, 1 base at V and 2 bases at J, with 8 bases in the middle. The CDR3 nucleotides read TGTGCCTGGAGTGATAGAAGCAACTATGGCTACACCTTC. The encoded protein is CAWSDRSNYGYTF.

About this clone: Mismatch with germline at one junction end may stem from a read error. The chain recombines TRBV5-1 with TRBJ2-5; the D gene is possibly TRBD2 (6 bases). The CDR3 has 13 amino acids. Germline CDR1 reads SGHRS; CDR2 reads YFSETQ. The CDR3 sequence is CASILEGRETRYF. As DNA, the CDR3 is TGCGCCAGCATCTTGGAGGGTCGGGAGACCCGGTACTTC. Complete variable domain (other parts from reference TRBV5-1 and TRBJ2-5): KAGVTQTPRYLIKTRGQQVTLSCSPISGHRSVSWYQQTPGQGLQFLFEYFSETQRNKGNFPGRFSGRQFSNSRSEMNVSTLELGDSALYLCASILEGRETRYFGPGTRLLVL.

This clone was observed a few times. J is TRBJ2-7 and V is TRBV12-3 or TRBV12-4; TRBD1 is a possible D gene (6 bases). The CDR3 has 11 amino acids. The CDR3 DNA sequence: TGTTCCATCAAACACAGGGAAGGGCAGTACTTC. Its translation: CSIKHREGQYF.

The chain joins TRBV9 to TRBJ1-5, with 9 positions matching TRBD1. Germline V CDR1 and CDR2: SGDLS, YYNGEE. The CDR3 has 19 residues. Trimming cost V 0 bases and J 0 bases; bases outside gene matches: 10. In DNA form, the CDR3 reads TGTGCCAGCAGCGTAGCGTGTTTGACAGGGGGTTTTAGCAATCAGCCCCAGCATTTT. Its translation is CASSVACLTGGFSNQPQHF.

V is TRBV10-3 and J is TRBJ2-2; D unresolved. Germline CDR1 reads ENHRY; CDR2 reads SYGVKD. V lost 6 bases to trimming and J lost 3 bases, with 11 bases between them. The CDR3 extends over 14 amino acids. CDR3 coding DNA: TGTGCCATCAGCGATAACAGCGACACCGGGGAGCTGTTTTTT. This translates into CAISDNSDTGELFF.

This clone was found a few times. A read error may account for a junction end that differs from germline. This chain connects TRBV6-1 to TRBJ2-2; no clear D gene. The CDR3 has 15 amino acids. CDR1 is MNHNS, CDR2 SASEGT, per germline. The CDR3 spells CASSEALGVPGELFF. DNA for the CDR3: TGTGCCAGCAGTGAAGCGCTAGGCGTCCCCGGTGAGCTGTTTTTT.

This clone was counted at least ten times. The V call is TRBV7-2, the J call TRBJ2-7, with TRBD1 matching 7 bases. V dropped 1 base and J dropped 0; count of bases not matched to a gene: 3. This CDR3 has 15 residues. CDR1 SGHTA and CDR2 FQGNSA come from the germline V gene. Here the CDR3 DNA reads TGTGCCAGCAGCTTAGGTCAGGGGGTCTCCTACGAGCAGTACTTC. As protein: CASSLGQGVSYEQYF.

This clone was seen ten or more times. The chain joins TRBV18 to TRBJ2-1; D is uncertain. Per germline, CDR1 KGHSH and CDR2 LQKENI. The V gene lost 3 bases and the J gene lost 2 bases, with 8 bases spanning the gap. The CDR3 has 14 amino acids. The CDR3 reads CASSPEGTYNEQFF. The DNA for the CDR3 is TGTGCCAGCTCACCGGAAGGGACCTACAATGAGCAGTTCTTC. The full variable domain, completed using reference TRBV18 and TRBJ2-1, is NAGVMQNPRHLVRRRGQEARLRCSPMKGHSHVYWYRQLPEEGLKFMVYLQKENIIDESGMPKERFSAEFPKEGPSILRIQQVVRGDSAAYFCASSPEGTYNEQFFGPGTRLTVL.

This clone was detected ten times or more. CDR3 residues: CASSNGQPQHF. CDR3 nucleotide sequence: TGTGCTAGTTCCAATGGCCAGCCCCAGCATTTT. The rearrangement links TRBV7-7 to TRBJ1-5; D gene unclear. Germline V gene lookup returns CDR1 SSHAT and CDR2 FNYEAQ (reference sequence). The CDR3 is made up of 11 amino acids.

The V call is TRBV4-2, the J call TRBJ2-7; 12 nucleotides line up with TRBD2. CDR1 and CDR2 from the germline V gene are LGHNA and YNFKEQ. CDR3 length equals 15 residues. With 1 base clipped from V and 4 bases from J, the junction kept 2 bases outside the gene matches. CDR3 region: CASSQAGLAGYEQYF. The CDR3 DNA reads as TGTGCCAGCAGCCAAGCAGGACTAGCGGGATACGAGCAGTACTTC.

This clone was observed many times. The V call is TRBV19, the J call TRBJ1-5; 8 bases map to TRBD1. This CDR3 region has 17 residues. CDR1 and CDR2 from the germline V gene are LNHDA and SQIVND (reference sequence). V was clipped by 5 bases and J by 4 bases; unmatched bases: 13. Here the CDR3 DNA reads TGTGCCAGTAGTCCCGGGACAGGCGATATAAGAAATCAGCCCCAGCATTTT. It is translated as CASSPGTGDIRNQPQHF.

For this clone: An end of the junction does not agree with germline; a read error may underlie this. V usage is TRBV11-2 and J usage is TRBJ2-1; D unclear. The germline V gene encodes CDR1 SGHAT and CDR2 FQNNGV. This CDR3 has 12 amino acids. CDR3 DNA: TGTGCGAGCAGCTTGGCCTGGACCGAGCAGTTCTTC. Protein sequence: CASSLAWTEQFF.

Concerning this clone: This may come from a read error, since a much larger clone is one base off. The rearrangement joins TRBV29-1 to TRBJ2-1; 8 positions agree with TRBD1. V shed 6 bases, J shed 6 bases, and the junction held 10 bases outside the gene matches. CDR3 length: 14 amino acids. Germline-derived CDR1 and CDR2 are SQVTM and ANQGSEA. In DNA, the CDR3 is TGCAGCGTCCGGACGACAGGGGTGGGCAATGAGCAGTTCTTC. Its protein product is CSVRTTGVGNEQFF.

Turning to this clone: One end of the junction varies from germline; a read error may be responsible. The rearrangement joins TRBV5-1 to TRBJ2-5; TRBD1 matches 7 bases. Germline V gene data show CDR1 as SGHRS and CDR2 as YFSETQ. CDR3 size: 15 residues. Here the CDR3 DNA reads TGCGCCAGCAGCGAACCTCAGGGGGACCAAGATACCCGGTACTTC. Translation gives CASSEPQGDQDTRYF.

This chain joins TRBV19 and TRBJ2-3, with D perhaps given as TRBD1 or TRBD2 (6 bases each). V was trimmed by 3 bases and J by 2 bases, leaving 24 bases between them. This CDR3 has 19 amino acids. Germline V gene data show CDR1 as LNHDA and CDR2 as SQIVND (reference sequence). The CDR3 DNA sequence: TGTGCCAGTAGTATGAAAGTCCCCCGGGGGCGGTTATACACAGATACGCAGTATTTT. Protein sequence: CASSMKVPRGRLYTDTQYF.